This T cell receptor (beta chain) was sequenced for a study of OX40 agonist ivuxolimab in advanced cancers. Between the trimmed V and J ends, which lost 6 bases and 3 bases, there was a span of 12 bases. This CDR3 is built from 13 residues. CDR1 and CDR2 (germline): SNHLY, FYNNEI. Sequencing was performed with immunoSEQ multiplex PCR; in TCRdb, only in-frame clones are kept and a portion is missing. The table includes 15,000 to 20,000 clones, around two thirds detected once. The gene calls are TRBV2 and TRBJ2-7, with D maybe TRBD2 (6 bases). This sequence originates from an adult with an advanced solid tumor such as melanoma, head and neck, liver or kidney cancer. This material consisted of CD4+ or CD8+ T cells sorted from blood, taken in a trial of the OX40 agonist ivuxolimab. The CDR3 DNA follows: TGTGCCAGCAGGGGGACTCTCTACTACGAGCAGTACTTC. Protein: CASRGTLYYEQYF.